These T cell receptor beta chains were read from a single sample in a study of blood T cell repertoires in COVID-19. The protocol was immunoSEQ multiplex PCR, while the TCRdb copy is restricted to in-frame clones and leaves out a portion. The data contain hundreds of thousands of clones, 75% to 90% of them singletons. The sequenced sample consisted of PBMCs or T cells enriched from blood (not recorded which). Receptor source: a man aged 30 to 45 who had recovered from COVID-19. Both conserved end residues are part of each CDR3. D genes are given only for firm matches. Clone size, where shown, is once, few, many, or a class for clones that have expanded.

- | TRBJ1-5 | TRBV19 | - | TGTGCCAGTAGTATAGGGGCGGGGACTGTGGGGGAGAGCAATCAGCCCCAGCATTTT | CASSIGAGTVGESNQPQHF
- | TRBJ1-2 | TRBV6-5 | - | TGTGCCGCCCGAGGCCAGAGCTATGGCTACACCTTC | CAARGQSYGYTF
TRBD2 | TRBJ2-7 | TRBV18 | - | TGTGCCAGCTCACCTCGGGGACCGGGACTAGCGGGAGTCGACGAGCAGTACTTC | CASSPRGPGLAGVDEQYF
- | TRBJ2-7 | TRBV19 | - | TGTGCCAGTAGTATAGGACGACACGGGGGCTACGAGCAGTACTTC | CASSIGRHGGYEQYF
- | TRBJ1-1 | TRBV5-4 | once | TGTGCCAGCAGCAGCCAGGAGAACACTGAAGCTTTCTTT | CASSSQENTEAFF
- | TRBJ1-5 | TRBV11-2 | - | TGTGCCAGCAGCTTAGGCCCTACGGGGCAGCCCCAGCATTTT | CASSLGPTGQPQHF
- | TRBJ1-2 | TRBV30 | - | TGTGCCTGGAACCTCATCCACAGGGTTGGCTACACCTTC | CAWNLIHRVGYTF
TRBD2 | TRBJ2-7 | TRBV12-5 | - | TGTGCTAGTGGTTTGGTAACCGCGGCGGGAGGGTCTTACGAGCAGTACTTC | CASGLVTAAGGSYEQYF
- | TRBJ1-5 | TRBV28 | - | TGTGCCAGCAGACCAGGTAGCAATCAGCCCCAGCATTTT | CASRPGSNQPQHF
- | TRBJ1-5 | TRBV10-3 | - | TGTGCCATCAGTGAGTCGAAACAGTTGGATAGCAATCAGCCCCAGCATTTT | CAISESKQLDSNQPQHF
TRBD2 | TRBJ2-7 | TRBV6-5 | - | TGTGCCAGCAGCACAGGACTAGCGGACTCCTACGAGCAGTACTTC | CASSTGLADSYEQYF
- | TRBJ2-6 | TRBV9 | - | TGTGCCAGCAGCCCGGGGTACTCTGGGGCCAACGTCCTGACTTTC | CASSPGYSGANVLTF
- | TRBJ1-3 | TRBV4-2 | - | TGTGCCAGCAGCCAAGAGGGGGGACGGAACTCTGGAAACACCATATATTTT | CASSQEGGRNSGNTIYF
TRBD2 | TRBJ2-3 | TRBV3-1/TRBV3-2 | once | TGTGCCAGCAGCCTTACGACTAGCGGGTTACCTGCGCAGTATTTT | CASSLTTSGLPAQYF
- | TRBJ2-1 | TRBV28 | - | TGTGCCAGCAGCAAAGGACTAATATACAATGAGCAGTTCTTC | CASSKGLIYNEQFF
- | TRBJ1-1 | TRBV5-6 | - | TGTGCCAGCAGCGTGGGCGTCCCTAGCGGGACTGAAGCTTTCTTT | CASSVGVPSGTEAFF
- | TRBJ2-3 | TRBV7-2 | - | TGTGCCAGCAGCTTCAGACAGGCCCGTAGCACAGATACGCAGTATTTT | CASSFRQARSTDTQYF
TRBD1 | TRBJ1-1 | TRBV10-2 | - | TGCGCCAGCAACAGGGGAGATGGGACTGAAGCTTTCTTT | CASNRGDGTEAFF
- | TRBJ2-5 | TRBV24-1 | - | TGTGCCACCAGTGATCGTGGACAGGGAGGGCAAGAGACCCAGTACTTC | CATSDRGQGGQETQYF
TRBD1 | TRBJ2-1 | TRBV10-3 | - | TGTGCCATCAGTGGGACTGACAGGGACTACAATGAGCAGTTCTTC | CAISGTDRDYNEQFF
TRBD1 | TRBJ1-1 | TRBV5-1 | - | TGCGCCAGCAGCCCCGGGACAGTGAACACTGAAGCTTTCTTT | CASSPGTVNTEAFF
- | TRBJ2-2 | TRBV10-1 | - | TGCGCCAGCAGGGAGGGACAGAACACCGGGGAGCTGTTTTTT | CASREGQNTGELFF
TRBD1 | TRBJ2-2 | TRBV12-3/TRBV12-4 | - | TGTGCCATCAAAGGGGGCGTCGGGGAGCTGTTTTTT | CAIKGGVGELFF
TRBD1 | TRBJ2-7 | TRBV4-1 | - | TGCGCCAGCAGCCAGTCAACAGGGGGCGAGCAGTACTTC | CASSQSTGGEQYF
- | TRBJ1-5 | TRBV6-5 | - | TGTGCCAGCAGTTTTAACCGGGGGAATCAGCCCCAGCATTTT | CASSFNRGNQPQHF
TRBD1 | TRBJ1-2 | TRBV10-2 | - | TGCGCCAGCATATCCGACAGGGAAAATGGCTACACCTTC | CASISDRENGYTF
- | TRBJ1-1 | TRBV29-1 | - | TGCAGCGTTGGTGGGGGGTATGGCACTGAAGCTTTCTTT | CSVGGGYGTEAFF
- | TRBJ2-5 | TRBV29-1 | - | TGCAGCGTTCGCAGGGAGACCCAGTACTTC | CSVRRETQYF
TRBD1 | TRBJ2-1 | TRBV11-2 | - | TGTGCCAGCAGCTTGGGGGGACAGGGTTTTTTCTTC | CASSLGGQGFFF
- | TRBJ1-5 | TRBV7-9 | - | TGTGCCAGCAGCTTAGTCTTGGGTAGGGTTCAGAGGGAAGATCAGCCCCAGCATTTT | CASSLVLGRVQREDQPQHF
TRBD1 | TRBJ1-1 | TRBV29-1 | - | TGCAGCGTTGAGGCACAGGGGAGTTCAGGTGAAGCTTTCTTT | CSVEAQGSSGEAFF